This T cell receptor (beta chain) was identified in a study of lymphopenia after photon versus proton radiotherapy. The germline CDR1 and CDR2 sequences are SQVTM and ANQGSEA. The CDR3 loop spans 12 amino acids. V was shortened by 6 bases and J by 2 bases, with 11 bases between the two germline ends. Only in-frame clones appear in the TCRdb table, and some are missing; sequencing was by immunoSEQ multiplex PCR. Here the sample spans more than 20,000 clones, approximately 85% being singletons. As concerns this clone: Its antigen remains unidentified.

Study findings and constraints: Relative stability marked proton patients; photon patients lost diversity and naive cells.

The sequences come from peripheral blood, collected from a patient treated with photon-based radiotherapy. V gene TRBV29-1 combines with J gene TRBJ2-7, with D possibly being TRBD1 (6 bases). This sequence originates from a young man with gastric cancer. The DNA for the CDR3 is TGCAGCGTCTTAGGGACAACCTACGAGCAGTACTTC. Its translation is CSVLGTTYEQYF.